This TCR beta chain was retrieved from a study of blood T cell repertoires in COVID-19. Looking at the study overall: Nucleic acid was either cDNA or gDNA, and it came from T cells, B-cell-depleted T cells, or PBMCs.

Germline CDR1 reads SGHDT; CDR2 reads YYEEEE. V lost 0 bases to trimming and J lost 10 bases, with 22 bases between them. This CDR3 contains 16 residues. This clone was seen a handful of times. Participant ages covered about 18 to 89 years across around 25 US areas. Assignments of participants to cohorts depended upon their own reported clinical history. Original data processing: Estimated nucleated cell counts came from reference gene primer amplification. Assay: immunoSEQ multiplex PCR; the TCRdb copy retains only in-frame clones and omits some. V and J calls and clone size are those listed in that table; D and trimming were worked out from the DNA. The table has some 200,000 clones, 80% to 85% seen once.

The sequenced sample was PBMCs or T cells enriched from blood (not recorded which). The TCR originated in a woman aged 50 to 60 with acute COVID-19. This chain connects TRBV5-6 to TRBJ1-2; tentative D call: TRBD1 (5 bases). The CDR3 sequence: CASSLGPPGTREPYTF. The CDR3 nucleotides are TGTGCCAGCAGCTTGGGGCCCCCCGGGACTCGGGAACCCTACACCTTC.